The next 22 T cell receptor beta chains were all read from a single sample in a study of shared clonotypes between healthy human individuals. Positively selected for CCR7, the CD45RO-negative cells used as naive CD8 cells excluded terminally differentiated effector memory CD45RA+ cells. Libraries were prepared by immunoSEQ multiplex PCR; TCRdb keeps only in-frame clonotypes and omits some of them. This repertoire shows hundreds of thousands of clones, roughly 96% found once; its top ten account for around 0.11%. The specimen was naive CD8+ T cells sorted from blood. The origin of the receptors is a young woman in good health.

Turning to this clone: The junction does not match germline at one end; this may be a read error. This sequence joins TRBV7-9 and TRBJ2-7, with D possibly being TRBD1 (6 bases). Germline CDR1 and CDR2: SEHNR and FQNEAQ (reference sequence). There are 12 residues in the CDR3. Here the CDR3 reads CASSLGEGELYF. The CDR3 DNA is TGTGCCAGCAGCTTAGGCGAGGGGGAGCTGTACTTC.

Only one count was recorded for this clone. The V and J genes are TRBV18 and TRBJ1-2; D gene uncertain. The CDR3 has 11 residues. Deletions cut 8 bases from V and 0 bases from J, with 4 bases between. Germline CDR1 and CDR2: KGHSH and LQKENI. The CDR3 coding sequence is TGTGCCAGCAGGACTAACTATGGCTACACCTTC. Its protein product is CASRTNYGYTF.

V gene TRBV7-9 combines with J gene TRBJ2-1; 11 nucleotides align to TRBD1. V dropped 5 bases and J dropped 5; count of bases not matched to a gene: 5. Germline values: CDR1 SEHNR, CDR2 FQNEAQ (reference sequence). The CDR3 spans 15 residues. This chain's CDR3 is CASSPGTGGHNEQFF. CDR3 nucleotides: TGTGCCAGCAGCCCTGGGACAGGGGGACACAATGAGCAGTTCTTC. Combining the CDR3 with reference TRBV7-9 and TRBJ2-1 gives the whole variable domain DTGVSQNPRHKITKRGQNVTFRCDPISEHNRLYWYRQTLGQGPEFLTYFQNEAQLEKSRLLSDRFSAERPKGSFSTLEIQRTEQGDSAMYLCASSPGTGGHNEQFFGPGTRLTVL.

This clone appeared once. The CDR3 spells CASSLGPGLAGVEQFF. The CDR3 DNA is TGTGCCAGCAGCTTAGGTCCGGGACTAGCGGGAGTTGAGCAGTTCTTC. The genes are TRBV7-9 and TRBJ2-1; 14 positions match TRBD2. The germline V gene encodes CDR1 SEHNR and CDR2 FQNEAQ (reference sequence). The CDR3 covers 16 residues. The V gene end was trimmed by 1 base and the J gene end by 9 bases; junction bases not matched to a gene: 5.

As regards this clone: In the same sample, other DNA sequences code for this CDR3. The CDR3, as DNA: TGTGCCAGCAGGCCGGGACCATCCTACGAGCAGTACTTC. It is translated as CASRPGPSYEQYF. The V call is TRBV14, the J call TRBJ2-7; D is tentatively TRBD1 or TRBD2 (5 bases each). V was pared by 6 bases and J by 1 base, with 10 bases between. CDR3 size: 13 residues. Germline V CDR1 and CDR2: SGHDN, FVKESK.

The genes are TRBV29-1 and TRBJ2-1, with D unresolved. This CDR3 has 10 amino acids. V was cut by 6 bases and J by 1 base, with 1 base left in between. Germline V lookup: CDR1 SQVTM, CDR2 ANQGSEA. This chain's CDR3 is CSVSYNEQFF. The CDR3 DNA is TGCAGCGTGTCCTACAATGAGCAGTTCTTC.

This chain links TRBV9 with TRBJ2-5; 9 bases are shared with TRBD2. The CDR3 spans 13 residues. From germline, CDR1 is SGDLS and CDR2 YYNGEE. V was pared by 4 bases and J by 5 bases, with 3 bases of the junction left unmatched. CDR3 DNA: TGTGCCAGCAGCCTCGGACTAGCGGAGACCCAGTACTTC. This codes for CASSLGLAETQYF.

The chain couples TRBV25-1 to TRBJ2-1; TRBD2 matches at 12 bases. Germline CDR1 is MGHDK and CDR2 is SYGVNS. The ends lost 8 bases at V and 4 bases at J; junction bases unmatched: 6. The CDR3 spans 15 residues. For the CDR3, the DNA is TGTGCCAGCGGGGGGACTAGCGGGCCTTACAATGAGCAGTTCTTC. Residues: CASGGTSGPYNEQFF.

The chain couples TRBV11-2 to TRBJ2-7, with TRBD2 matching over 12 bases. J was trimmed by 3 bases and V by 0 bases; bases with no gene match: 6. This CDR3 region has 17 residues. Germline CDR1 is SGHAT and CDR2 is FQNNGV. The CDR3 DNA sequence: TGTGCCAGCAGCTTAGAACCACTAGCGGGAGGTTACTACGAGCAGTACTTC. Translating it yields CASSLEPLAGGYYEQYF.

V and J are TRBV9 and TRBJ2-5; 16 nucleotides align to TRBD2. Germline assignment: CDR1 SGDLS and CDR2 YYNGEE. V dropped 3 bases and J dropped 5; count of bases not matched to a gene: 22. This CDR3 comprises 22 residues. CDR3 region: CASSARDRGILPGLAGGETQYF. CDR3 sequence (DNA): TGTGCCAGCAGCGCAAGGGACAGGGGCATTCTTCCGGGACTAGCGGGAGGGGAGACCCAGTACTTC.

In regard to this clone: Different DNA sequences within this sample yield the same CDR3. V is TRBV5-6 and J is TRBJ1-3; D gene unclear. The germline V and J ends were trimmed by 0 bases and 4 bases, with 2 bases remaining between them. The germline V gene has CDR1 SGHDT and CDR2 YYEEEE. This CDR3 is 12 amino acids long. In DNA form, the CDR3 reads TGTGCCAGCAGCTTGGGCGGAAACACCATATATTTT. This translates into CASSLGGNTIYF.

This rearrangement joins TRBV2 to TRBJ2-5; 7 bases line up with TRBD2. CDR3 length equals 15 residues. Germline V CDR1 and CDR2: SNHLY, FYNNEI. Losses at the gene ends were 2 bases for V and 1 base for J; bases not matched to a gene: 4. The CDR3 DNA reads as TGTGCCAGCAGTGAATCTACTAGCGCCCAAGAGACCCAGTACTTC. Protein: CASSESTSAQETQYF.

V usage is TRBV5-6 and J usage is TRBJ1-5; D may be TRBD1 (5 bases). The CDR3 runs 14 residues. Germline V gene sequence: CDR1 SGHDT, CDR2 YYEEEE. V lost 0 bases and J lost 7, with 11 bases in between. CDR3 nucleotide sequence: TGTGCCAGCAGCTTGGGCCGGGGGTGGCAGCCCCAGCATTTT. Encoded protein: CASSLGRGWQPQHF.

Written as DNA, the CDR3 is TGTGCCACCCAGACAGGGGCCTCTGAAGCTTTCTTT. The encoded protein is CATQTGASEAFF. This rearrangement joins TRBV19 to TRBJ1-1; 8 bases line up with TRBD1. Losses at the gene ends were 10 bases for V and 6 bases for J; bases not matched to a gene: 7. The CDR3 has 12 amino acids. CDR1 and CDR2 (germline): LNHDA, SQIVND (reference sequence).

The sample holds one count of this clone. The chain recombines TRBV4-1 with TRBJ2-7; 12 nucleotides match TRBD2. The CDR3 has 16 amino acids. V gave up 1 base and J gave up 3 bases; unmatched junction bases: 4. Germline CDR1 MGHRA, CDR2 YSYEKL. CDR3 protein: CASSQALTSGGYEQYF. The CDR3 nucleotides read TGCGCCAGCAGCCAAGCCCTGACTAGCGGGGGCTACGAGCAGTACTTC.

V is TRBV28 and J is TRBJ1-4; D is perhaps TRBD1 (5 bases). The CDR3 is 15 amino acids. Germline CDR1 and CDR2: MDHEN and SYDVKM. Trimming took off 1 base at V and 3 bases at J, with 9 bases between the two ends. DNA for the CDR3: TGTGCCAGCAGTTTATCTAGACAGTCTAATGAAAAACTGTTTTTT. This sequence encodes CASSLSRQSNEKLFF.

As regards this clone: Different DNA sequences within this sample yield the same CDR3. The chain has TRBV5-4 and TRBJ2-7; the match to TRBD2 covers 8 bases. Germline CDR1 reads SGHNT; CDR2 reads YYREEE (reference sequence). This CDR3 region has 14 residues. J lost 2 bases, V lost 0 bases, and 1 base had no gene match. CDR3 region: CASSLGAGAYEQYF. The CDR3 DNA reads TGTGCCAGCAGCTTGGGAGCGGGGGCCTACGAGCAGTACTTC.

This clone was picked up one time. The genes are TRBV11-2 and TRBJ1-2; no firm D call. Trimming took 5 bases from V and 3 from J, leaving 13 bases between them. This CDR3 has 14 amino acids. CDR1 and CDR2 (germline): SGHAT, FQNNGV. CDR3 amino acids: CASSADGGDYGYTF. CDR3 nucleotides: TGTGCCAGCAGCGCAGATGGAGGAGACTATGGCTACACCTTC.

The chain employs TRBV2 and TRBJ2-7; TRBD1 matches 11 bases. There are 17 residues in the CDR3. CDR1 and CDR2 from the germline V gene are SNHLY and FYNNEI. V dropped 5 bases and J dropped 2; count of bases not matched to a gene: 11. CDR3 residues: CASSRTGGPIPPYEQYF. CDR3 DNA sequence: TGTGCCAGCAGTCGGACAGGGGGCCCGATTCCCCCCTACGAGCAGTACTTC.

V gene TRBV9 combines with J gene TRBJ1-2; TRBD1 matches 9 bases. CDR1 and CDR2 (germline): SGDLS, YYNGEE. The CDR3 consists of 14 residues. J lost 8 bases, V lost 3 bases, and 8 bases had no gene match. CDR3 nucleotide sequence: TGTGCCAGCAGCGATCCCGGGACAGGGTGGGGCTACACCTTC. Its translation is CASSDPGTGWGYTF.

V gene TRBV6-1 combines with J gene TRBJ1-4, with D tentatively TRBD1 (6 bases). Germline-derived CDR1 and CDR2 are MNHNS and SASEGT. Trimming removed 1 base at V and 1 base at J, with 16 bases between. There are 18 residues in the CDR3. The CDR3 nucleotides read TGTGCCAGCAGTGAAGGTTTGGGGCAGGGGAAAACTAATGAAAAACTGTTTTTT. Amino acid sequence: CASSEGLGQGKTNEKLFF.

V and J are TRBV27 and TRBJ2-1; TRBD2 agrees at 7 bases. The germline CDR1 and CDR2 sequences are MNHEY and SMNVEV (reference sequence). This CDR3 region has 16 residues. V lost 5 bases and J lost 4; bases outside the gene matches: 11. CDR3 sequence (DNA): TGTGCCAGCAGTCAGCAGCTAGCGGCAATTTACAATGAGCAGTTCTTC. The encoded protein is CASSQQLAAIYNEQFF.